A single sample is the source of the 15 T cell receptor beta chains below, sequenced in a study of Graves' ophthalmopathy and Graves' hyperthyroidism. RNA transcripts served as template for amplifying TCR beta CDR3 sequences. HTBI-primed first-round RT-PCR preceded second-round multiplex PCR. A single record per CDR3 protein comes from TCRdb applying MiXCR to the multiplex PCR reads. The repertoire holds around 600,000 distinct CDR3 sequences, with about 41% as singletons. The sequencing input was peripheral blood. The source of these receptors is an adult man with Graves' ophthalmopathy.

This clonotype came up a few times. The chain has TRBV20-1 and TRBJ1-5, with D possibly being TRBD1 (5 bases). Trimming stripped 6 bases from V and 1 base from J, with 13 bases between. Looked up from germline, CDR1 is DFQATT and CDR2 is SNEGSKA (reference sequence). The CDR3 has 14 residues. The CDR3 is CSARLSGSNQPQHF. The CDR3 coding sequence is TGCAGTGCCCGGTTGTCAGGGAGCAATCAGCCCCAGCATTTT.

Remarks on this clonotype: Possible read error: a much larger clone is one base away. This chain links TRBV6-6 with TRBJ2-2; D is unresolved. The CDR3 runs 12 residues. The germline gives CDR1 MNHNY, CDR2 SVGAGI (reference sequence). Trimming shortened V by 5 bases and J by 1 base, and 2 bases separated the two germline ends. This CDR3 reads CASSENTGELFF. The CDR3 DNA reads TGTGCCAGCAGTGAGAACACCGGGGAGCTGTTTTTT.

Ten or more counts support this clonotype. The rearrangement uses TRBV20-1 and TRBJ1-2, with D unresolved. The V gene lost 3 bases and the J gene lost 1 base, with 9 bases spanning the gap. This CDR3 spans 13 amino acids. Germline V gene data show CDR1 as DFQATT and CDR2 as SNEGSKA (reference sequence). The CDR3 sequence is CSARVGDNYGYTF. DNA of the CDR3: TGCAGTGCTAGGGTCGGAGATAACTATGGCTACACCTTC.

About this clonotype itself: A read error may produce the germline difference seen at one junction end. The V gene is TRBV7-2, the J gene TRBJ2-5, with 9 bases matching TRBD2. CDR3 size: 18 residues. Germline assignment: CDR1 SGHTA and CDR2 FQGNSA. CDR3 sequence (DNA): TGCGCCAGCAGCCAACCCACCCGGGGGCGGGGGGGCCGTGAGACCCAGTACTTC. Residues: CASSQPTRGRGGRETQYF.

This rearrangement joins TRBV11-2 to TRBJ1-6; tentatively, D is TRBD1 (6 bases). V was shortened by 4 bases and J by 7 bases, with 11 bases between the two germline ends. Germline loops: CDR1 SGHAT, CDR2 FQNNGV. The CDR3 has 14 residues. The CDR3 DNA reads TGTGCCAGCAGCTCGGGGGCTGCGAATTCACCCCTCCACTTT. Protein sequence: CASSSGAANSPLHF.

The V gene is TRBV7-8, the J gene TRBJ2-5, with unresolved D. V dropped 1 base and J dropped 1 base, with 10 bases sitting between them. The CDR3 has 15 residues. The germline CDR1 and CDR2 sequences are SGHVS and FQNEAQ. The CDR3 here is CASSLGWASQETQYF. The CDR3 DNA follows: TGTGCCAGCAGCTTAGGTTGGGCTAGCCAAGAGACCCAGTACTTC.

This clonotype has only a few counts. V usage is TRBV6-5 and J usage is TRBJ1-1; a possible D gene is TRBD1 (5 bases). The CDR3 spans 17 residues. Trimming pared 4 bases from V and 3 bases from J, leaving 21 bases between. Germline V gives CDR1 MNHEY, CDR2 SVGAGI. CDR3: CASSSKNPGLAHTEAFF. The CDR3, as DNA: TGTGCCAGCAGTTCCAAAAATCCGGGACTCGCCCACACTGAAGCTTTCTTT.

This clonotype was observed many times. The V and J genes are TRBV12-3 or TRBV12-4 and TRBJ1-4; D call uncertain. The CDR3 runs to 14 residues. The V and J ends lost 6 bases and 0 bases respectively, with 8 bases between them. CDR3 protein: CASSDTTTNEKLFF. CDR3 bases: TGTGCCAGCAGCGATACAACAACTAATGAAAAACTGTTTTTT.

The CDR3 spells CASSPSINYEQYF. The DNA of the CDR3 is TGTGCCAGCTCCCCGTCGATAAACTACGAGCAGTACTTC. The J gene is TRBJ2-7, the V gene TRBV19; no definite D call. The length of the CDR3 is 13 residues. Germline V gene data show CDR1 as LNHDA and CDR2 as SQIVND (reference sequence). V lost 9 bases to trimming and J lost 3 bases, with 15 bases between them. Together with reference TRBV19 and TRBJ2-7, the CDR3 gives the full variable domain: DGGITQSPKYLFRKEGQNVTLSCEQNLNHDAMYWYRQDPGQGLRLIYYSQIVNDFQKGDIAEGYSVSREKKESFPLTVTSAQKNPTAFYLCASSPSINYEQYFGPGTRLTVT.

This clonotype was seen ten or more times. This chain joins TRBV7-9 and TRBJ1-4, with a tentative D call TRBD1 (5 bases). The V gene lost 7 bases and the J gene lost 4 bases, with 13 bases spanning the gap. The CDR3 is 14 residues long. The V gene's germline CDR1 is SEHNR and CDR2 FQNEAQ (reference sequence). The CDR3 loop reads CASKGTESNEKLFF. CDR3 nucleotide sequence: TGTGCCAGCAAAGGGACCGAAAGTAATGAAAAACTGTTTTTT.

In the case of this clonotype: A read error may be the cause here, since a much bigger clone is one base away. CDR3 sequence: CASSYSPRKETQYF. The CDR3 DNA reads TGTGCCAGCAGTTACTCTCCGCGGAAAGAGACCCAGTACTTC. The rearrangement joins TRBV10-3 to TRBJ2-5; the D is unclear. Germline lookup yields CDR1 ENHRY and CDR2 SYGVKD. The CDR3 is made up of 14 amino acids.

The chain joins TRBV7-9 to TRBJ2-7; 10 bases match TRBD2. The J call is uncertain, as TRBJ2-1 better fits the DNA end. CDR3 length equals 16 residues. CDR1 is SEHNR and CDR2 is FQNEAQ in the germline V gene (reference sequence). CDR3 DNA sequence: TGTGCCAGCAGCTTCCGGGACTCTAGCGGGAGCCATGAGCAGTTCTTC. It codes for CASSFRDSSGSHEQFF.

In its sample, this clonotype was seen many times. V usage is TRBV6-6 and J usage is TRBJ2-5; D is undetermined. V dropped 10 bases and J dropped 4 bases, with 16 bases sitting between them. Per germline, CDR1 MNHNY and CDR2 SVGAGI (reference sequence). This CDR3 is 13 amino acids long. The CDR3 reads CAIRLPSSETQYF. The CDR3 bases are TGTGCCATAAGACTGCCATCATCAGAGACCCAGTACTTC.

This clonotype was recorded many times. The rearrangement joins TRBV7-3 to TRBJ1-1; tentatively, D is TRBD1 (5 bases). V lost 5 bases, J lost 5 bases, and 12 bases lay in between. This CDR3 contains 13 residues. CDR1 SGHTA and CDR2 FQGTGA come from the germline V gene. CDR3 protein: CASSKGAGTEAFF. The CDR3 DNA reads as TGTGCCAGCAGCAAAGGGGCTGGGACTGAAGCTTTCTTT.

This clonotype appeared a few times. This chain joins TRBV3-1 and TRBJ1-1; TRBD1 is a possible D gene (6 bases). V was clipped by 4 bases and J by 1 base, with 13 bases between them. This CDR3 has 15 residues. Germline loops: CDR1 LGHDT, CDR2 YNNKEL (reference sequence). CDR3 in DNA: TGTGCCAGCAGCCCGTCGGACAGAGCGAACACTGAAGCTTTCTTT. Translation gives CASSPSDRANTEAFF. Together with reference TRBV3-1 and TRBJ1-1, the CDR3 gives the full variable domain: DTAVSQTPKYLVTQMGNDKSIKCEQNLGHDTMYWYKQDSKKFLKIMFSYNNKELIINETVPNRFSPKSPDKAHLNLHINSLELGDSAVYFCASSPSDRANTEAFFGQGTRLTVV.